This TCR beta chain was observed in a study of cytomegalovirus exposure and HLA in healthy donors. Primers: 60 Vbeta forward and 13 Jbeta reverse. Generated by immunoSEQ multiplex PCR, the TCRdb table keeps only in-frame clones and is missing some. Of around 190,000 clones listed, less than 85% are singletons. The CDR3 loop spans 15 amino acids. The V end was cut by 4 bases, the J end by 2 bases, with 16 bases between. Germline loops: CDR1 SGHDT, CDR2 YYEEEE. Sequenced: PBMCs. The chain recombines TRBV5-6 with TRBJ2-7, with D possibly being TRBD1 (6 bases). The source of this sequence is a man aged 25-45 years in good health and CMV-seropositive. This chain's CDR3 is CASSPGVGGTYEQYF. The CDR3 DNA reads as TGTGCCAGCAGCCCTGGGGTAGGGGGAACCTACGAGCAGTACTTC.